A single sample is the source of the 15 T cell receptor beta chains below, sequenced in a study of shared clonotypes between healthy human individuals. Produced via immunoSEQ multiplex PCR; TCRdb's table is partial and in-frame only. The table lists approximately 2.3 million clones, approximately 95% of them singletons. What was sequenced was naive CD4+ T cells from PBMCs. Subset meaning: CD45RA+ positively selected. All receptors come from a man aged 18 to 30 in good health. Some clones in this sample may be carry-over from other donors' samples.

CDR3 nucleotide sequence: TGTGCCAGCAGTTTCGGTGGAGGTGGGAACCAGTACTTC. Translation gives CASSFGGGGNQYF. The chain carries TRBV28 and TRBJ2-5; perhaps TRBD2 as D (5 bases). There are 13 residues in the CDR3. V was shortened by 3 bases and J by 10 bases, with 15 bases between the two germline ends. The germline CDR1 and CDR2 sequences are MDHEN and SYDVKM.

The table lists this clone with a count of one. The rearrangement joins TRBV7-3 to TRBJ2-7; D is unclear. The CDR3 is 14 residues long. V dropped 3 bases and J dropped 6 bases, with 15 bases sitting between them. CDR1 SGHTA and CDR2 FQGTGA come from the germline V gene. CDR3 nucleotides: TGTGCCAGCAGCTTTGCCCCAGAGGCTGGCGAGCAGTACTTC. Its translation: CASSFAPEAGEQYF.

With respect to this clone: Other DNA sequences from this sample encode an identical CDR3 as well. Here the CDR3 DNA reads TGTGCCAGCAGTCCCCGGACTAGCGGGAGTTACGAGCAGTACTTC. Translation gives CASSPRTSGSYEQYF. The J gene is TRBJ2-7, the V gene TRBV28; 13 bases fit TRBD2. Germline lookup yields CDR1 MDHEN and CDR2 SYDVKM. V lost 5 bases, J lost 4 bases, and 5 bases stayed unmatched. The length of the CDR3 is 15 residues.

The rearrangement joins TRBV7-2 to TRBJ1-3; D gene uncertain. V was pared by 5 bases and J by 1 base, with 15 bases between. The CDR3 contains 16 residues. The germline V gene has CDR1 SGHTA and CDR2 FQGNSA. The CDR3 nucleotides read TGTGCCAGCAGCCGTGTTGCGGTAGGGTCTGGAAACACCATATATTTT. Residues: CASSRVAVGSGNTIYF. Full variable domain (missing parts from reference TRBV7-2 and TRBJ1-3): GAGVSQSPSNKVTEKGKDVELRCDPISGHTALYWYRQSLGQGLEFLIYFQGNSAPDKSGLPSDRFSAERTGGSVSTLTIQRTQQEDSAVYLCASSRVAVGSGNTIYFGEGSWLTVV.

The genes are TRBV6-1 and TRBJ1-1; 7 nucleotides align to TRBD1. With V trimmed by 10 bases and J by 3 bases, 11 bases remained unmatched. CDR1 and CDR2 (germline): MNHNS, SASEGT. The CDR3 length is 14 residues. CDR3 region: CATRPGQIYTEAFF. Here the CDR3 DNA reads TGTGCCACCAGACCGGGACAGATATACACTGAAGCTTTCTTT.

This clone was detected only once. This chain joins TRBV2 and TRBJ2-3; 7 nucleotides line up with TRBD2. Germline CDR1 SNHLY, CDR2 FYNNEI. The length of the CDR3 is 12 residues. V was clipped by 6 bases and J by 9 bases; unmatched bases: 6. The CDR3 protein is CASRPSGGTQYF. CDR3 bases: TGTGCCAGCAGACCCTCCGGGGGGACGCAGTATTTT. The variable domain in full, completed from reference TRBV2 and TRBJ2-3, reads EPEVTQTPSHQVTQMGQEVILRCVPISNHLYFYWYRQILGQKVEFLVSFYNNEISEKSEIFDDQFSVERPDGSNFTLKIRSTKLEDSAMYFCASRPSGGTQYFGPGTRLTVL.

This rearrangement joins TRBV7-6 to TRBJ2-1; 7 bases fit TRBD2. Losses at the gene ends were 5 bases for V and 2 bases for J; bases not matched to a gene: 9. The germline V gene encodes CDR1 SGHVS and CDR2 FNYEAQ. The CDR3 has 16 residues. As DNA, the CDR3 is TGTGCCAGCAGCCCGGCGGCGGGAGCCCCCTACAATGAGCAGTTCTTC. It encodes CASSPAAGAPYNEQFF.

CDR3 amino acids: CASSPPAAGGRNEQFF. CDR3 DNA sequence: TGTGCCAGCAGCCCGCCGGCGGCGGGAGGGCGCAATGAGCAGTTCTTC. V and J are TRBV9 and TRBJ2-1, with 9 bases that match TRBD2. J was trimmed by 6 bases and V by 4 bases; bases with no gene match: 11. Germline CDR1 SGDLS, CDR2 YYNGEE. The CDR3 runs 16 residues.

The CDR3 protein is CASSLAQGANYGYTF. DNA for the CDR3: TGTGCCAGCAGCTTAGCGCAGGGGGCGAACTATGGCTACACCTTC. This sequence joins TRBV7-2 and TRBJ1-2; 8 nucleotides align to TRBD1. The germline gives CDR1 SGHTA, CDR2 FQGNSA. CDR3 length: 15 residues. The trim removed 0 bases at V and 2 bases at J, leaving 2 bases unmatched.

The V call is TRBV21-1, the J call TRBJ1-1. TRBV21-1 is reported as a pseudogene. The CDR3 runs to 13 residues. This chain's CDR3 is CASRSNGNTEAFF. The CDR3 bases are TGTGCCAGCAGATCGAATGGGAACACTGAAGCTTTCTTT.

This clone occurred once. The J gene is TRBJ2-7, the V gene TRBV29-1, with 10 bases identical to TRBD2. J was trimmed by 6 bases and V by 4 bases; bases with no gene match: 15. Germline V gives CDR1 SQVTM, CDR2 ANQGSEA. The CDR3 extends over 16 amino acids. The CDR3 nucleotides read TGCAGCGTTGTGGGGGCACATGTAGCGGGAGGAGGCGAGCAGTACTTC. This codes for CSVVGAHVAGGGEQYF.

V usage is TRBV6-1 and J usage is TRBJ2-2, with 7 bases aligning to TRBD1. This CDR3 contains 15 residues. V was clipped by 6 bases and J by 0 bases; unmatched bases: 4. Germline V gene sequence: CDR1 MNHNS, CDR2 SASEGT. The CDR3 DNA reads as TGTGCCAGCAGGACAGGGATGGCGAACACCGGGGAGCTGTTTTTT. This gives the protein CASRTGMANTGELFF.

This chain connects TRBV15 to TRBJ2-1, with 11 nucleotides matching TRBD2. The germline V gene encodes CDR1 LNHNV and CDR2 YYDKDF (reference sequence). CDR3 size: 17 residues. Trimming removed 1 base from V and 6 bases from J; junction bases left unmatched: 8. The CDR3 is CATSRGTPGLAANEQFF. CDR3 DNA: TGTGCCACCAGCAGAGGGACCCCGGGACTAGCGGCCAATGAGCAGTTCTTC.

This chain links TRBV2 with TRBJ1-1, with a possible D match to TRBD1 (6 bases). V lost 8 bases and J 5 bases, leaving 27 bases between the germline ends. The germline gives CDR1 SNHLY, CDR2 FYNNEI. The CDR3 extends over 17 amino acids. CDR3 in DNA: TGTGCCAGCCGTATGTGGGGGGGCAGGGGAATTGATACTGAAGCTTTCTTT. Translating it yields CASRMWGGRGIDTEAFF.

The CDR3 is CASRNYRKDTEAFF. The CDR3 nucleotides read TGTGCCAGCAGGAATTACAGGAAGGACACTGAAGCTTTCTTT. This rearrangement joins TRBV6-5 to TRBJ1-1, with a possible D match to TRBD1 (5 bases). The V gene's germline CDR1 is MNHEY and CDR2 SVGAGI. Trimming left V 6 bases short and J 3 bases short, with 14 bases between. This CDR3 comprises 14 residues.